The next 22 T cell receptor beta chains were all read from a single sample in a study of T-cell memory formation after mild COVID-19. MiXCR, applied by TCRdb to the 5' RACE reads, yields one record per CDR3 protein. The sample has 400,000 to 550,000 distinct CDR3 sequences, 25% seen once. Sequencing was done on a sample of PBMCs or a T cell subset sorted from them (not recorded which). The receptors shown here come from an adult woman who had mild COVID-19 (a few samples of this study predate the infection). Cell type and time point are not known.

In its sample, this clonotype was seen a few times. This sequence joins TRBV20-1 and TRBJ2-1; 12 nucleotides line up with TRBD2. CDR3 size: 16 residues. Unmatched junction bases numbered 7, after V lost 3 bases and J lost 4 bases. Germline V gene lookup returns CDR1 DFQATT and CDR2 SNEGSKA (reference sequence). This CDR3 reads CSARTSGSGTYNEQFF. CDR3 sequence (DNA): TGCAGTGCTAGGACTAGCGGGAGTGGGACTTACAATGAGCAGTTCTTC.

The chain has TRBV29-1 and TRBJ1-2; 7 positions match TRBD1. The V segment lost 4 bases and the J segment 2 bases; nucleotides outside the gene matches: 16. The CDR3 length is 17 residues. Per the germline V gene, CDR1 is SQVTM and CDR2 is ANQGSEA. CDR3 protein: CSVVEGALGLSNYGYTF. The DNA for the CDR3 is TGCAGCGTTGTGGAGGGGGCCCTAGGTCTATCCAACTATGGCTACACCTTC.

J is TRBJ1-1 and V is TRBV5-5; D unresolved. Between the trimmed V and J ends, which lost 4 bases and 6 bases, there was a span of 13 bases. Germline V gene sequence: CDR1 SGHKS, CDR2 YYEKEE (reference sequence). CDR3 length: 13 amino acids. In DNA, the CDR3 is TGTGCCAGCAGCCCGATGGTGGAGTCTGAAGCTTTCTTT. Residues: CASSPMVESEAFF.

This clonotype was detected only a few times. The chain recombines TRBV7-8 with TRBJ1-2; D is perhaps TRBD1 (6 bases). Per germline, CDR1 SGHVS and CDR2 FQNEAQ. The V and J ends lost 1 base and 4 bases respectively, with 10 bases between them. The length of the CDR3 is 14 residues. CDR3 residues: CASSLEGGFYGYTF. The CDR3 DNA follows: TGTGCCAGCAGCTTAGAAGGGGGTTTCTATGGCTACACCTTC.

This clonotype has at least ten counts. The gene calls are TRBV7-2 and TRBJ2-5; TRBD2 matches at 8 bases. Germline CDR1 and CDR2: SGHTA and FQGNSA. This CDR3 comprises 13 residues. J lost 6 bases, V lost 4 bases, and 4 bases had no gene match. Here the CDR3 reads CASSSGGPQTQYF. CDR3 coding DNA: TGTGCCAGCAGCTCGGGAGGGCCGCAGACCCAGTACTTC.

The CDR3: CASSLSGRGVVRNTGELFF. The CDR3 DNA reads TGTGCCAGCAGTTTATCGGGGCGGGGGGTGGTTCGAAACACCGGGGAGCTGTTTTTT. J is TRBJ2-2 and V is TRBV12-3 or TRBV12-4, with TRBD2 matching 8 bases. The CDR3 extends over 19 amino acids. V lost 2 bases and J lost 2; bases outside the gene matches: 13.

The rearrangement joins TRBV5-6 to TRBJ1-1, with D perhaps matching TRBD1 (5 bases). CDR1 is SGHDT, CDR2 YYEEEE, per germline. V was cut by 0 bases and J by 2 bases, with 11 bases left in between. CDR3 length equals 15 residues. The CDR3 sequence: CASSLAAGDNTEAFF. In nucleotides, the CDR3 is TGTGCCAGCAGCTTGGCTGCGGGGGACAACACTGAAGCTTTCTTT.

The gene calls are TRBV20-1 and TRBJ1-2; TRBD1 is a possible D gene (5 bases). The CDR3 is 13 residues long. From germline, CDR1 is DFQATT and CDR2 SNEGSKA (reference sequence). The V end lost 0 bases, the J end lost 7 bases, and 12 bases lay between the germline ends. CDR3 loop: CSARENWRGGYTF. DNA of the CDR3: TGCAGTGCTAGAGAAAACTGGAGGGGTGGCTACACCTTC.

This clonotype has more than one count but fewer than ten. The chain uses TRBV7-9 and TRBJ1-5; D is possibly TRBD1 (6 bases). Trimming cost V 5 bases and J 8 bases, with 19 bases left between them. The CDR3 extends over 15 amino acids. Germline V gene sequence: CDR1 SEHNR, CDR2 FQNEAQ (reference sequence). In nucleotides, the CDR3 is TGTGCCAGCAGCCCTGGCAGGGGAGCTTGGGAGCCCCAGCATTTT. This translates into CASSPGRGAWEPQHF.

The V gene is TRBV7-9, the J gene TRBJ2-2; no clear D. V was trimmed by 8 bases and J by 5 bases, leaving 9 bases between them. In germline, CDR1 is SEHNR, CDR2 FQNEAQ (reference sequence). The CDR3 contains 12 residues. The CDR3 spells CASGVGTGELFF. The CDR3 nucleotides are TGTGCCAGCGGGGTGGGGACCGGGGAGCTGTTTTTT. The full variable domain, its missing parts supplied by reference TRBV7-9 and TRBJ2-2, is DTGVSQNPRHKITKRGQNVTFRCDPISEHNRLYWYRQTLGQGPEFLTYFQNEAQLEKSRLLSDRFSAERPKGSFSTLEIQRTEQGDSAMYLCASGVGTGELFFGEGSRLTVL.

The chain recombines TRBV11-3 with TRBJ1-1; tentative D call: TRBD1 (5 bases). Trimming took off 1 base at V and 3 bases at J, with 21 bases between the two ends. Germline-derived CDR1 and CDR2 are SGHNT and YENEEA. The CDR3 runs to 18 residues. CDR3 sequence: CASSLALAGLSGDTEAFF. The CDR3, as DNA: TGTGCCAGCAGCTTAGCCCTGGCAGGGTTAAGTGGCGACACTGAAGCTTTCTTT. The variable domain in full, with the rest retrieved from reference TRBV11-3 and TRBJ1-1, is EAGVVQSPRYKIIEKKQPVAFWCNPISGHNTLYWYLQNLGQGPELLIRYENEEAVDDSQLPKDRFSAERLKGVDSTLKIQPAELGDSAVYLCASSLALAGLSGDTEAFFGQGTRLTVV.

The gene calls are TRBV5-5 and TRBJ1-1, with D perhaps TRBD1 (6 bases). Trimming left V 4 bases short and J 1 base short, with 14 bases between. The CDR3 has 15 amino acids. Germline lookup yields CDR1 SGHKS and CDR2 YYEKEE (reference sequence). The CDR3 DNA reads as TGTGCCAGCAGCAAAGGGGCAGGGGAGAACACTGAAGCTTTCTTT. Translating gives CASSKGAGENTEAFF.

This clonotype was seen a handful of times. The gene calls are TRBV29-1 and TRBJ2-3; D could derive from TRBD1 or TRBD2 (5 bases each). The CDR3 totals 12 residues. Trimming shortened V by 8 bases and J by 5 bases, and 14 bases separated the two germline ends. In germline, CDR1 is SQVTM, CDR2 ANQGSEA. The CDR3, as DNA: TGCAGCCACGGGGCAGGGAGAGATACGCAGTATTTT. Its translation is CSHGAGRDTQYF.

There are a few counts of this clonotype. This may be a read error, as it is one base from a much larger clone. The V call is TRBV6-6, the J call TRBJ1-2; D uncertain. The CDR3 spans 12 residues. CDR1 and CDR2 from the germline V gene are MNHNY and SVGAGI (reference sequence). V was trimmed by 2 bases and J by 6 bases, leaving 7 bases between them. The CDR3 coding sequence is TGTGCCAGCAGTTACGAGACTAATGGCTACACCTTC. Translation gives CASSYETNGYTF.

There are many counts of this clonotype. The J gene is TRBJ2-2, the V gene TRBV7-3, with 8 bases that match TRBD2. The CDR3 sequence is 15 residues long. J was trimmed by 6 bases and V by 4 bases; bases with no gene match: 7. Germline lookup yields CDR1 SGHTA and CDR2 FQGTGA. CDR3 protein: CASSSAGGGAGELFF. CDR3 DNA sequence: TGTGCCAGCAGCTCCGCGGGAGGTGGGGCCGGGGAGCTGTTTTTT.

This chain joins TRBV29-1 and TRBJ1-1, with D perhaps matching TRBD1 (5 bases). The CDR3 is made up of 14 amino acids. V was clipped by 7 bases and J by 6 bases, with 21 bases between them. Germline CDR1 is SQVTM and CDR2 is ANQGSEA. As DNA, the CDR3 is TGCAGCGGAACAGGATCGGTTGGGTTTGCTGAAGCTTTCTTT. Its protein product is CSGTGSVGFAEAFF.

This clonotype has only a few counts. This chain links TRBV19 with TRBJ1-4, with TRBD1 matching 9 bases. With 5 bases clipped from V and 3 bases from J, the junction kept 7 bases outside the gene matches. Germline lookup yields CDR1 LNHDA and CDR2 SQIVND (reference sequence). There are 16 residues in the CDR3. CDR3 in DNA: TGTGCCAGTAGTGACAGGGGGTCTGTCGCTAATGAAAAACTGTTTTTT. Protein sequence: CASSDRGSVANEKLFF.

J is TRBJ2-7 and V is TRBV11-2, with TRBD2 matching over 7 bases. This CDR3 region has 16 residues. V lost 0 bases to trimming and J lost 1 base; unmatched junction nucleotides: 6. Germline V CDR1 and CDR2: SGHAT, FQNNGV. The CDR3 coding sequence is TGTGCCAGCAGCTTAGAGTTCGGCGGGGGATCCTACGAGCAGTACTTC. Its protein is CASSLEFGGGSYEQYF. Full variable domain (remainder filled in from reference TRBV11-2 and TRBJ2-7): EAGVAQSPRYKIIEKRQSVAFWCNPISGHATLYWYQQILGQGPKLLIQFQNNGVVDDSQLPKDRFSAERLKGVDSTLKIQPAKLEDSAVYLCASSLEFGGGSYEQYFGPGTRLTVT.

V usage is TRBV6-5 and J usage is TRBJ2-7; 7 bases line up with TRBD2. J was trimmed by 6 bases and V by 3 bases; bases with no gene match: 5. The germline CDR1 and CDR2 sequences are MNHEY and SVGAGI. The CDR3 runs to 13 residues. The chain's CDR3 is CASSYSPGGEQYF. The CDR3 region has the DNA TGTGCCAGCAGTTATTCGCCGGGAGGCGAGCAGTACTTC.

J is TRBJ2-2 and V is TRBV2; TRBD2 matches 9 bases. CDR1 and CDR2 from the germline V gene are SNHLY and FYNNEI. The CDR3 sequence is 16 residues long. Germline trimming cut 2 bases from V and 6 bases from J; bases unmatched to any gene: 7. The CDR3, as DNA: TGTGCCAGCAGTGAACTGGCGGGAGGGATCCCCGGGGAGCTGTTTTTT. Protein: CASSELAGGIPGELFF. The variable domain in full, with the rest retrieved from reference TRBV2 and TRBJ2-2, is EPEVTQTPSHQVTQMGQEVILRCVPISNHLYFYWYRQILGQKVEFLVSFYNNEISEKSEIFDDQFSVERPDGSNFTLKIRSTKLEDSAMYFCASSELAGGIPGELFFGEGSRLTVL.

The chain uses TRBV7-9 and TRBJ2-7; 9 bases are shared with TRBD2. The germline V gene encodes CDR1 SEHNR and CDR2 FQNEAQ (reference sequence). The CDR3 sequence is 15 residues long. Losses at the gene ends were 0 bases for V and 8 bases for J; bases not matched to a gene: 8. The CDR3, as DNA: TGTGCCAGCAGCTTAGCGACTAGCGGAACTAGCCAGCAGTACTTC. Its protein product is CASSLATSGTSQQYF.

V usage is TRBV12-3 or TRBV12-4 and J usage is TRBJ2-7; D is possibly TRBD1 or TRBD2 (5 bases each). V was shortened by 7 bases and J by 5 bases, with 18 bases between the two germline ends. The CDR3 extends over 14 amino acids. The CDR3 sequence is CASTIRRGPNEQYF. CDR3 DNA sequence: TGTGCCAGCACCATCAGACGGGGCCCAAACGAGCAGTACTTC.